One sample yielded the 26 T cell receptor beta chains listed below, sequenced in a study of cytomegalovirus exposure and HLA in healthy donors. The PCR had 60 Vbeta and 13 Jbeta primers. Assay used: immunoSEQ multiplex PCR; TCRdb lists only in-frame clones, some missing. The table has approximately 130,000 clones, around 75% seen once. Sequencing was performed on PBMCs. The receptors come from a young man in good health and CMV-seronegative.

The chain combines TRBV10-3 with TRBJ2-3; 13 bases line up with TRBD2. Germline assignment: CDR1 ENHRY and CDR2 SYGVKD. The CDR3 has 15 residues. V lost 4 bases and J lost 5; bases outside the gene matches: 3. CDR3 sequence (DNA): TGTGCCATCAGTGTCGGACTAGCGGGAGTAGATACGCAGTATTTT. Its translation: CAISVGLAGVDTQYF.

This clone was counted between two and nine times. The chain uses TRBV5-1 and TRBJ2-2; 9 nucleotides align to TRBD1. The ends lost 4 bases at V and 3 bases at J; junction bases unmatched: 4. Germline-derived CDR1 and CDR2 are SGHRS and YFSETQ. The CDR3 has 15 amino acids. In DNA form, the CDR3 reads TGCGCCAGCAGCACGGACAGGGGACACACCGGGGAGCTGTTTTTT. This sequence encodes CASSTDRGHTGELFF.

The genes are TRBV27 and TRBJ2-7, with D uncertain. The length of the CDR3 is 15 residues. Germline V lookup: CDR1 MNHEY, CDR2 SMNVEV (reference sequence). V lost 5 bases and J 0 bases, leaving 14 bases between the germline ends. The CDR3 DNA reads TGTGCCAGCAGTCCGCAGTTGCGGTCCTCCTACGAGCAGTACTTC. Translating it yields CASSPQLRSSYEQYF.

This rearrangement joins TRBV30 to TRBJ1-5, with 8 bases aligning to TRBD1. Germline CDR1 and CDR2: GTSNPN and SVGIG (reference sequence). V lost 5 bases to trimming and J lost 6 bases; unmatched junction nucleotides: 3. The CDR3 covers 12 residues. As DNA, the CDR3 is TGTGCCTGGGACAGGGGTACTCAGCCCCAGCATTTT. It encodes CAWDRGTQPQHF.

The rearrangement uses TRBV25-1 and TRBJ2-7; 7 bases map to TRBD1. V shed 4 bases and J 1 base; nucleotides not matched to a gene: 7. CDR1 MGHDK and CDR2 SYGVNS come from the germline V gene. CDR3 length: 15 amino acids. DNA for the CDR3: TGTGCCAGCAGTGCTACAAGGACAGGTTCCTACGAGCAGTACTTC. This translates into CASSATRTGSYEQYF.

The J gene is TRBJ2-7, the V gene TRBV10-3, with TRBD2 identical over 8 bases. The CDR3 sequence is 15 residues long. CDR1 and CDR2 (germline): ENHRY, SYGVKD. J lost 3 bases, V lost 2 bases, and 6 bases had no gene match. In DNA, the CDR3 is TGTGCCATCAGTGAGGGCCCGGGAGGGGGCTACGAGCAGTACTTC. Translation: CAISEGPGGGYEQYF.

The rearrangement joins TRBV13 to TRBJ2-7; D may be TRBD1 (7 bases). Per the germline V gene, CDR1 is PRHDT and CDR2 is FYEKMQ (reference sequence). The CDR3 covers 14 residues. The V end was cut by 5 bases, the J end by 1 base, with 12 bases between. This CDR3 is CASSPQGGSYEQYF. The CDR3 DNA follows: TGTGCCAGCAGCCCCCAGGGGGGTTCCTACGAGCAGTACTTC.

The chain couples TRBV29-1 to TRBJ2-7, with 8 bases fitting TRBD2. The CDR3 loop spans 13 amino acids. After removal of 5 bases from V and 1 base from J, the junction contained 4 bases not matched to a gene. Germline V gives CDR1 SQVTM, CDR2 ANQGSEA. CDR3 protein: CSVPSGRSYEQYF. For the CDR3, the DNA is TGCAGCGTTCCTAGCGGGCGATCCTACGAGCAGTACTTC.

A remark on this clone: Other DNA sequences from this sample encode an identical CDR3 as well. The CDR3, as DNA: TGCGCCAGCAGAAGAAGCCGGGAATCCGGAGAGACCCAGTACTTC. Translating gives CASRRSRESGETQYF. This chain joins TRBV10-1 and TRBJ2-5; D possibly corresponds to TRBD2 (5 bases). Trimming took off 6 bases at V and 4 bases at J, with 18 bases between the two ends. This CDR3 region has 15 residues. From germline, CDR1 is WNHNN and CDR2 SYGVQD (reference sequence).

CDR3 in DNA: TGTGCCAGCAGGCTAGCGGGAGCCTATGAGCAGTTCTTC. Its protein product is CASRLAGAYEQFF. This chain links TRBV7-9 with TRBJ2-1, with TRBD2 identical over 10 bases. V gave up 6 bases and J gave up 8 bases; unmatched junction bases: 4. This CDR3 is built from 13 residues. The germline CDR1 and CDR2 sequences are SEHNR and FQNEAQ (reference sequence).

The CDR3 here is CASSPRGSNYGYTF. The CDR3 DNA is TGTGCCAGCAGCCCCAGGGGTTCTAACTATGGCTACACCTTC. V gene TRBV4-2 combines with J gene TRBJ1-2; TRBD1 might be the D (6 bases). Germline V gene sequence: CDR1 LGHNA, CDR2 YNFKEQ. The CDR3 length is 14 residues. V gave up 4 bases and J gave up 0 bases, with 9 bases separating them.

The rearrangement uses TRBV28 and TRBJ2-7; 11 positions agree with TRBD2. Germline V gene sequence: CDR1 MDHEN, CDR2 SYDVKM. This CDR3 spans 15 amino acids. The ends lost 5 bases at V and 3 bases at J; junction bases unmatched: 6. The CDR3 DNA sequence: TGTGCCAGCAGTACCACTAGCGGGAGTTTCTACGAGCAGTACTTC. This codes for CASSTTSGSFYEQYF.

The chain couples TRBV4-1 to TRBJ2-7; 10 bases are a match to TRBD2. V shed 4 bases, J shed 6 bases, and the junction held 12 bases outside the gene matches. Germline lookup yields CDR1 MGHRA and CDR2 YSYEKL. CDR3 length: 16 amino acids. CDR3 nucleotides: TGCGCCAGCAGCCCCCTTCGCTCTAGCGGGAGAGGCGAGCAGTACTTC. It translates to CASSPLRSSGRGEQYF.

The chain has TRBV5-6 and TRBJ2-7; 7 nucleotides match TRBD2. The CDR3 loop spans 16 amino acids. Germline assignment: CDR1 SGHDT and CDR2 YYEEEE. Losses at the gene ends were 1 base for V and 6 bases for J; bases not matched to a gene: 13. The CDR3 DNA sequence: TGTGCCAGCAGCTTGCCGGGAGGAAGTTCGCGCGGCGAGCAGTACTTC. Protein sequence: CASSLPGGSSRGEQYF.

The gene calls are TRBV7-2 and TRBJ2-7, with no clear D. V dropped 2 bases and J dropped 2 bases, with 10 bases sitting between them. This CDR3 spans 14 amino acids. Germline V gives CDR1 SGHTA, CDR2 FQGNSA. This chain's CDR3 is CASSLSPGPYEQYF. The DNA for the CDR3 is TGTGCCAGCAGCTTATCACCAGGTCCCTACGAGCAGTACTTC.

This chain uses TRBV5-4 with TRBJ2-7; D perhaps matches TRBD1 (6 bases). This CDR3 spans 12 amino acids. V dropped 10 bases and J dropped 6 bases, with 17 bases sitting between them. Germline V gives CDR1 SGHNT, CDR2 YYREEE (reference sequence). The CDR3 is CAVHRVPLEQYF. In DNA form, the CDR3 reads TGTGCCGTCCACAGGGTCCCCCTCGAGCAGTACTTC.

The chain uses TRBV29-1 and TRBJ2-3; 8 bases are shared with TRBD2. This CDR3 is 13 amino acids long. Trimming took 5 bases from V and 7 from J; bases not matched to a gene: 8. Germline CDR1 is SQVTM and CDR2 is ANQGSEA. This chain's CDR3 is CSVSGRAVNTQYF. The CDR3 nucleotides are TGCAGCGTTTCCGGGAGGGCAGTGAATACGCAGTATTTT.

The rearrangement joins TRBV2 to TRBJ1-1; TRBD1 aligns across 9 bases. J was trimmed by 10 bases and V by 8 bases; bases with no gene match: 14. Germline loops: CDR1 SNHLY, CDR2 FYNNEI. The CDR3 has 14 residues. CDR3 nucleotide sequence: TGTGCCAGCGGGGGAAATACAGGGGGCGCGGCAGCTTTCTTT. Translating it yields CASGGNTGGAAAFF.

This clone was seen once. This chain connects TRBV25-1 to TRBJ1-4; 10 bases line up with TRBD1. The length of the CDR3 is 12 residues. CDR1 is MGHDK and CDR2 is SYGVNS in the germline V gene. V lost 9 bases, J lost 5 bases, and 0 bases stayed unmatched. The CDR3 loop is CARTGGNEKLFF. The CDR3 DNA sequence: TGTGCCAGGACAGGGGGCAATGAAAAACTGTTTTTT.

The CDR3 DNA reads TGTGCCAGCAGTGTCGGCCCGACAAATACATACGAGCAGTACTTC. It yields the protein CASSVGPTNTYEQYF. V usage is TRBV6-1 and J usage is TRBJ2-7; no clear D. The CDR3 is 15 amino acids. Trimming stripped 4 bases from V and 4 bases from J, with 17 bases between. Germline V gene lookup returns CDR1 MNHNS and CDR2 SASEGT.

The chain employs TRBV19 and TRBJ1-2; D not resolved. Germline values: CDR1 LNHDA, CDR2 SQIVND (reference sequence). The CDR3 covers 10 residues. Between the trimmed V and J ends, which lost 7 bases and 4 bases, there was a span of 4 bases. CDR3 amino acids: CASNFYGYTF. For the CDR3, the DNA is TGTGCCAGTAACTTCTATGGCTACACCTTC. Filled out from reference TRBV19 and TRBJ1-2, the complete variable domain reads DGGITQSPKYLFRKEGQNVTLSCEQNLNHDAMYWYRQDPGQGLRLIYYSQIVNDFQKGDIAEGYSVSREKKESFPLTVTSAQKNPTAFYLCASNFYGYTFGSGTRLTVV.

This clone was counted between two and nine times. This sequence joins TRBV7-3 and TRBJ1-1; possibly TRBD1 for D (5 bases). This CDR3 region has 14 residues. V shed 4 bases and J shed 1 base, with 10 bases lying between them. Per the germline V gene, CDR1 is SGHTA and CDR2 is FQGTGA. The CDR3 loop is CASSWGLPNTEAFF. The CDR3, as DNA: TGTGCCAGCAGCTGGGGACTCCCGAACACTGAAGCTTTCTTT.

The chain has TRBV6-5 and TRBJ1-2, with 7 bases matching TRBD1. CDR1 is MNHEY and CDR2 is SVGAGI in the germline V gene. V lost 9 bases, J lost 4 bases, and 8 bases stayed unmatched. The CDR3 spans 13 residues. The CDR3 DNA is TGTGCCAGTAGACGCGGACAGGCCTATGGCTACACCTTC. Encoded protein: CASRRGQAYGYTF.

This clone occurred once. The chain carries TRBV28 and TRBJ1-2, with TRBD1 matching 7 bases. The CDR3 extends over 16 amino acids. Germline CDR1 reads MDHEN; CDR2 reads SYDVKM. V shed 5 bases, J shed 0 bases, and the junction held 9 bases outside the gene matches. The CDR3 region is CASSVDDRVPNYGYTF. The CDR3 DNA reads TGTGCCAGCAGTGTGGACGACAGGGTGCCTAACTATGGCTACACCTTC.

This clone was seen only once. The CDR3 DNA sequence: TGTGCCAGCAGCTCCTACCTTTACGAGCAGTACTTC. It translates to CASSSYLYEQYF. The chain joins TRBV7-2 to TRBJ2-7; D remains ambiguous. The length of the CDR3 is 12 residues. Trimming left V 4 bases short and J 4 bases short, with 8 bases between. CDR1 and CDR2 from the germline V gene are SGHTA and FQGNSA.

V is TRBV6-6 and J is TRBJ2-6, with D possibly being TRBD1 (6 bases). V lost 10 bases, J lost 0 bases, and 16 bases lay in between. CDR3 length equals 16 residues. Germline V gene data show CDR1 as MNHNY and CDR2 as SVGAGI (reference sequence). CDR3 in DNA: TGTGCCAAAAACCGTAGACAGGACTCTGGGGCCAACGTCCTGACTTTC. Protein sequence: CAKNRRQDSGANVLTF.